This T cell receptor (beta chain) was obtained from a study of CD8 T cells in Susac syndrome. Study-wide results and limits: The authors acknowledged that the study's TCR sequencing and HLA analysis involved relatively few individuals.

With random hexamers, 0.5 to 1 ug RNA was reverse transcribed. Via MiXCR, TCRdb re-called the immunoSEQ multiplex PCR reads, giving one row per CDR3 protein. Of about 200,000 distinct CDR3 sequences in the sample, around 95% were seen once. Regarding this clonotype: The antigen remains unidentified.

Germline V gene sequence: CDR1 SGHDN, CDR2 FVKESK. The length of the CDR3 is 15 residues. V lost 0 bases to trimming and J lost 5 bases, with 13 bases between them. The sample comprised CD4+ T cells from PBMCs. V and J are TRBV14 and TRBJ2-5; D not resolved. This TCR was recovered from a human donor in good health. CDR3 DNA: TGTGCCAGCAGCCAAGAGACGAGAACCTCGGAGACCCAGTACTTC. This translates into CASSQETRTSETQYF.